This T cell receptor (beta chain) was captured by sequencing in a study of Ad26.COV2.S vaccination and SARS-CoV-2 variants. The treatment here: around 19 received Ad26.COV2.S at low or high dose, single or two shots; five or six received placebo; per-sample allocation not given. Sampling took place 63 days after the first vaccine or placebo injection. CDR1 LNHDA and CDR2 SQIVND come from the germline V gene (reference sequence). Deletions cut 0 bases from V and 8 bases from J, with 16 bases between. This CDR3 has 15 amino acids. Libraries were prepared by immunoSEQ multiplex PCR; TCRdb keeps only in-frame clonotypes and omits some of them. The repertoire includes around 500,000 clones, 80% to 90% of them detected once, and around 1.6% sits in the top ten.

The TCR sequence derives from a person between 18 and 65 years old who received the Ad26.COV2.S COVID-19 vaccine or a placebo. This chain links TRBV19 with TRBJ1-2; no firm D call. The material was peripheral blood, obtained in a trial of Ad26.COV2.S vaccine versus placebo. CDR3 in DNA: TGTGCCAGTAGTATAGAATTACGAGGGCGGGGAGGCTACACCTTC. It encodes CASSIELRGRGGYTF.